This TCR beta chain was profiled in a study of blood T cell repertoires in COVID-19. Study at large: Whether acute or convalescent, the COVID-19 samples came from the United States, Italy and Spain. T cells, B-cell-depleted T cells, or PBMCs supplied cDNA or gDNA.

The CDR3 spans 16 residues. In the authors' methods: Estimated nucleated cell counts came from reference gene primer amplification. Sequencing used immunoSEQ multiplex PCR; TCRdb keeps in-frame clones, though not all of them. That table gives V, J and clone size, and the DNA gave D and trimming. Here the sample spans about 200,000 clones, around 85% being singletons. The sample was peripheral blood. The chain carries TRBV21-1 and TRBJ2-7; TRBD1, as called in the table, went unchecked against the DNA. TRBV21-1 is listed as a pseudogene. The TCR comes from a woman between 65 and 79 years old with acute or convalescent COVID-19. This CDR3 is CASSKGPTDRSYEQYF. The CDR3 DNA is TGTGCCAGCAGCAAAGGTCCAACGGACAGGTCCTACGAGCAGTACTTC.